This T cell receptor beta chain emerged from a study of blood T cell repertoires in COVID-19. About the research overall: T cells, B-cell-depleted T cells, or PBMCs supplied cDNA or gDNA.

Profiling relied on immunoSEQ multiplex PCR, and the TCRdb table lists in-frame clones only, not all of them. The repertoire holds approximately 280,000 clones, with under 90% as singletons. Participants, about 18 to 90 years old, spanned approximately 26 US areas. Clinical history as reported by participants underpinned cohort assignment. Recovered participants had two consecutive negative NP/OP PCR tests, healthcare professional clearance, or symptom resolution. V shed 10 bases and J 6 bases; nucleotides not matched to a gene: 13. The V gene's germline CDR1 is LNHDA and CDR2 SQIVND (reference sequence). The CDR3 spans 15 residues.

Specimen: PBMCs or T cells enriched from blood (not recorded which). The receptor's source is a woman aged 55-70 years who had recovered from COVID-19. The J gene is TRBJ1-2, the V gene TRBV19; 11 bases are a match to TRBD1. The CDR3 DNA reads as TGTGCCACGTCCCGGACAGGGGGCCTTCGGGATGGCTACACCTTC. Protein: CATSRTGGLRDGYTF.